This passage covers 22 T cell receptor beta chains from one sample sequenced in a study of PD-1 blockade in classical Hodgkin lymphoma. Every patient was affected by relapse after autologous stem cell transplantation, while exposure to brentuximab vedotin was not uniform. TCRdb's table, derived via immunoSEQ multiplex PCR, lists solely in-frame clones and lacks some. Here the sample spans 25,000 to 35,000 clones, roughly 70% being singletons. The material was peripheral blood mononuclear cells (PBMCs), obtained before the second cycle of nivolumab. These receptors were obtained from a human donor with classical Hodgkin lymphoma.

This chain joins TRBV11-2 and TRBJ1-5; 7 bases fit TRBD1. With 3 bases clipped from V and 5 bases from J, the junction kept 1 base outside the gene matches. The CDR3 consists of 13 residues. Germline CDR1 is SGHAT and CDR2 is FQNNGV. CDR3 sequence: CASSFDRDQPQHF. CDR3 bases: TGTGCCAGCAGCTTCGACAGGGATCAGCCCCAGCATTTT.

V usage is TRBV5-1 and J usage is TRBJ2-3; D is ambiguous. Between the trimmed V and J ends, which lost 2 bases and 6 bases, there was a span of 10 bases. The CDR3 spans 13 residues. The germline V gene encodes CDR1 SGHRS and CDR2 YFSETQ. DNA for the CDR3: TGCGCCAGCAGCTTTTACAGACTGGATACGCAGTATTTT. Its translation is CASSFYRLDTQYF.

This clone was observed a few times. This chain uses TRBV7-2 with TRBJ1-1; no clear D. Germline V gene sequence: CDR1 SGHTA, CDR2 FQGNSA. Trimming pared 2 bases from V and 0 bases from J, leaving 7 bases between. The CDR3 contains 14 residues. The CDR3 reads CASSLSQLNTEAFF. Written as DNA, the CDR3 is TGTGCCAGCAGCTTAAGTCAGCTGAACACTGAAGCTTTCTTT.

The chain uses TRBV29-1 and TRBJ2-3, with D possibly TRBD2 on 5 matching bases. CDR1 is SQVTM and CDR2 is ANQGSEA in the germline V gene. CDR3 length: 13 amino acids. V lost 3 bases to trimming and J lost 2 bases, with 9 bases between them. The CDR3 is CSVEDGITDTQYF. The CDR3 bases are TGCAGCGTTGAGGACGGGATCACAGATACGCAGTATTTT.

This clone has a single count. The genes are TRBV5-1 and TRBJ2-1; D may be TRBD2 (5 bases). This CDR3 spans 14 amino acids. The ends were cut back, 1 base at V and 5 bases at J, with 10 bases in the middle. CDR1 SGHRS and CDR2 YFSETQ come from the germline V gene. As DNA, the CDR3 is TGCGCCAGCAGCTTGCCTGGGAGAAACAATGAGCAGTTCTTC. Residues: CASSLPGRNNEQFF.

The chain joins TRBV5-1 to TRBJ2-1; possible D gene TRBD2, 6 bases. The ends were cut back, 6 bases at V and 0 bases at J, with 13 bases in the middle. CDR1 is SGHRS and CDR2 is YFSETQ in the germline V gene. This CDR3 contains 15 residues. CDR3 DNA sequence: TGCGCCAGCACCTCGGGCGGGACCTCCTACAATGAGCAGTTCTTC. It specifies CASTSGGTSYNEQFF.

The rearrangement joins TRBV4-2 to TRBJ2-1; D is perhaps TRBD2 (5 bases). Trimming removed 0 bases from V and 8 bases from J, with 11 bases in between. The germline V gene encodes CDR1 LGHNA and CDR2 YNFKEQ. The CDR3 contains 14 residues. CDR3 loop: CASSQETTTDEQFF. The CDR3 bases are TGTGCCAGCAGCCAAGAGACTACTACCGATGAGCAGTTCTTC.

This clone was observed a single time. V is TRBV19 and J is TRBJ2-4; no reliable D call. Trimming pared 4 bases from V and 6 bases from J, leaving 7 bases between. This CDR3 comprises 12 residues. Germline CDR1 LNHDA, CDR2 SQIVND (reference sequence). In DNA, the CDR3 is TGTGCCAGTAGTAATATTGGAAACATTCAGTACTTC. Translating gives CASSNIGNIQYF.

The chain employs TRBV19 and TRBJ1-1; possible D gene TRBD1, 6 bases. Germline CDR1 and CDR2: LNHDA and SQIVND (reference sequence). V lost 3 bases and J lost 1, with 9 bases in between. The CDR3 sequence is 14 residues long. The DNA for the CDR3 is TGTGCCAGTAGTATGGGGACATCGAACACTGAAGCTTTCTTT. Its translation: CASSMGTSNTEAFF.

The chain is built from TRBV4-3 and TRBJ1-6; D is possibly TRBD1 (5 bases). V shed 2 bases and J shed 7 bases, with 15 bases lying between them. CDR1 and CDR2 from the germline V gene are LGHNA and YSLEER. CDR3 size: 16 residues. The CDR3: CASSQLTAGDNSPLHF. In nucleotides, the CDR3 is TGCGCCAGCAGCCAATTAACGGCCGGGGACAATTCACCCCTCCACTTT.

The J gene is TRBJ2-7, the V gene TRBV7-2, with 10 bases fitting TRBD1. In germline, CDR1 is SGHTA, CDR2 FQGNSA. V lost 5 bases and J lost 2; bases outside the gene matches: 3. This CDR3 region has 14 residues. CDR3 DNA: TGTGCCAGCAGCCGGACAGGGGGAACCTACGAGCAGTACTTC. It yields the protein CASSRTGGTYEQYF. Full variable domain (remainder filled in from reference TRBV7-2 and TRBJ2-7): GAGVSQSPSNKVTEKGKDVELRCDPISGHTALYWYRQSLGQGLEFLIYFQGNSAPDKSGLPSDRFSAERTGGSVSTLTIQRTQQEDSAVYLCASSRTGGTYEQYFGPGTRLTVT.

This clone was observed a few times. The chain is built from TRBV18 and TRBJ2-7; 13 bases are a match to TRBD2. The CDR3 is made up of 16 amino acids. Germline V CDR1 and CDR2: KGHSH, LQKENI. With 5 bases clipped from V and 2 bases from J, the junction kept 6 bases outside the gene matches. CDR3 DNA: TGTGCCAGCTCAACTCGACTAGCGGGAGGCACCTACGAGCAGTACTTC. This gives the protein CASSTRLAGGTYEQYF.

The rearrangement links TRBV19 to TRBJ2-3; 16 nucleotides agree with TRBD2. Germline assignment: CDR1 LNHDA and CDR2 SQIVND (reference sequence). V lost 3 bases to trimming and J lost 7 bases; unmatched junction nucleotides: 4. The CDR3 totals 16 residues. CDR3 coding DNA: TGTGCCAGTAGTATCCTGGGACTAGCGGGAGGGAATACGCAGTATTTT. It encodes CASSILGLAGGNTQYF.

The J gene is TRBJ2-7, the V gene TRBV27; the D call may be TRBD1 or TRBD2 (5 bases each). Germline V CDR1 and CDR2: MNHEY, SMNVEV (reference sequence). Deletions cut 10 bases from V and 2 bases from J, with 21 bases between. This CDR3 is built from 15 residues. In DNA, the CDR3 is TGTGCCACGGGACCGCGACAGATTTCGACCTACGAGCAGTACTTC. Its translation is CATGPRQISTYEQYF.

The chain employs TRBV27 and TRBJ1-2, with 8 positions matching TRBD1. V shed 6 bases and J 7 bases; nucleotides not matched to a gene: 7. CDR1 and CDR2 (germline): MNHEY, SMNVEV (reference sequence). There are 13 residues in the CDR3. The CDR3 DNA is TGTGCCAGCAGACTAACAGGGGGTGGTGGCTACACCTTC. It specifies CASRLTGGGGYTF.

This rearrangement joins TRBV6-1 to TRBJ1-2, with 7 bases identical to TRBD1. Germline V CDR1 and CDR2: MNHNS, SASEGT. The CDR3 consists of 13 residues. Germline trimming cut 2 bases from V and 4 bases from J; bases unmatched to any gene: 1. The CDR3 DNA reads as TGTGCCAGCAGTGAACCAGGGGGCTATGGCTACACCTTC. It is translated as CASSEPGGYGYTF.

The chain combines TRBV28 with TRBJ1-2; D is unclear. In germline, CDR1 is MDHEN, CDR2 SYDVKM. The CDR3 is 12 residues long. V lost 8 bases and J lost 8, with 15 bases in between. The CDR3 region is CASLRAGGGYTF. The DNA for the CDR3 is TGTGCCAGCCTTAGGGCAGGTGGCGGCTACACCTTC.

The chain links TRBV29-1 to TRBJ2-5; D is ambiguous. Germline assignment: CDR1 SQVTM and CDR2 ANQGSEA. Trimming pared 4 bases from V and 0 bases from J, leaving 9 bases between. CDR3 length: 13 amino acids. In nucleotides, the CDR3 is TGCAGCGTTGGTGAAGGGTACCAAGAGACCCAGTACTTC. It yields the protein CSVGEGYQETQYF.

V is TRBV10-3 and J is TRBJ1-2; D unresolved. Trimming shortened V by 10 bases and J by 8 bases, and 23 bases separated the two germline ends. Germline V gives CDR1 ENHRY, CDR2 SYGVKD. CDR3 length equals 14 residues. Written as DNA, the CDR3 is TGTGCCACAACGAATCCCCCCGGTAACTGGGGCTACACCTTC. Translating gives CATTNPPGNWGYTF.

The chain recombines TRBV5-6 with TRBJ2-1; tentative D call: TRBD1 (6 bases). V was trimmed by 2 bases and J by 4 bases, leaving 19 bases between them. The germline gives CDR1 SGHDT, CDR2 YYEEEE. This CDR3 contains 17 residues. The CDR3 spells CASSFTGKASIYNEQFF. The CDR3, as DNA: TGTGCCAGCAGCTTCACAGGGAAGGCTAGTATATACAATGAGCAGTTCTTC.

This clone is medium-sized. V usage is TRBV7-9 and J usage is TRBJ1-4; the D gene is possibly TRBD1 (5 bases). Trimming took off 2 bases at V and 7 bases at J, with 8 bases between the two ends. The CDR3 consists of 13 residues. CDR1 is SEHNR and CDR2 is FQNEAQ in the germline V gene (reference sequence). In nucleotides, the CDR3 is TGTGCCAGCAGCTTAAGTGGGGGTGAAAAACTGTTTTTT. Its protein product is CASSLSGGEKLFF.

The CDR3 coding sequence is TGTGCCAGCAGCTTAAGTGGAAGGGACACAGATACGCAGTATTTT. This gives the protein CASSLSGRDTDTQYF. This chain uses TRBV7-3 with TRBJ2-3; D is unresolved. The CDR3 is 15 residues long. Between the trimmed V and J ends, which lost 1 base and 2 bases, there was a span of 10 bases. CDR1 is SGHTA, CDR2 FQGTGA, per germline.